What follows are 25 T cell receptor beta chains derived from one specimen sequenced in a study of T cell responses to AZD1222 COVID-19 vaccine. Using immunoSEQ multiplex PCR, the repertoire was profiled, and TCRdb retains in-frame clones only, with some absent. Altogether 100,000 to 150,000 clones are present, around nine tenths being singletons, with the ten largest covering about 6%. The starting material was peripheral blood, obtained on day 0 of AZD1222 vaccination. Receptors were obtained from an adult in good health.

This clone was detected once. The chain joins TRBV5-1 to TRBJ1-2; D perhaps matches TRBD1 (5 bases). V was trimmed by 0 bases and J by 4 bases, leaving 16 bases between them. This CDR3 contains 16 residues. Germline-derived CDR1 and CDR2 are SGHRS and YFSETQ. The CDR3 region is CASSLDVGSGFYGYTF. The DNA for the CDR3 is TGCGCCAGCAGCTTGGATGTCGGGTCAGGGTTCTATGGCTACACCTTC.

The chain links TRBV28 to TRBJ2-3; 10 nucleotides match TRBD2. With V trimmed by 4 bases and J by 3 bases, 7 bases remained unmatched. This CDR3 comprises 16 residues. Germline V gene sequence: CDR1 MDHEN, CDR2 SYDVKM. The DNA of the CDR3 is TGTGCCAGCAGTTCCCAAGGAGCGGGGGGGACAGATACGCAGTATTTT. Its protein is CASSSQGAGGTDTQYF.

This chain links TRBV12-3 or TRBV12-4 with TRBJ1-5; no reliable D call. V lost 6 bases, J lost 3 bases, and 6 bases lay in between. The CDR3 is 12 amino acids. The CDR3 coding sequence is TGTGCCAGCAGCCTTCTCAATCAGCCCCAGCATTTT. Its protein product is CASSLLNQPQHF.

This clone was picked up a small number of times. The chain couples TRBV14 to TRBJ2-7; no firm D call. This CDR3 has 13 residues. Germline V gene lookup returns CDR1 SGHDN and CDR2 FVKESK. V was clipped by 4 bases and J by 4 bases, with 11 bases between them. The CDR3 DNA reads TGTGCCAGCAGCCTTGCTAGTACGTACGAGCAGTACTTC. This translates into CASSLASTYEQYF.

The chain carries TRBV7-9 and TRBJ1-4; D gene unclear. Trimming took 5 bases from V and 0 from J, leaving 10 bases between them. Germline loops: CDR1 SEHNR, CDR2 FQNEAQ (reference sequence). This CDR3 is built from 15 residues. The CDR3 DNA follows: TGTGCCAGCAGCGTCAACAGTGCAACTAATGAAAAACTGTTTTTT. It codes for CASSVNSATNEKLFF.

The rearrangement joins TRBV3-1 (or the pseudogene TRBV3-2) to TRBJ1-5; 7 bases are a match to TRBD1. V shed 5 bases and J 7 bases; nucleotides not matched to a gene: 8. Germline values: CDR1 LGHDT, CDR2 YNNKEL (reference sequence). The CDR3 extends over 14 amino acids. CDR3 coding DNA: TGTGCCAGCAGCTTACAGGGGAGTAGACAGCCCCAGCATTTT. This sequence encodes CASSLQGSRQPQHF.

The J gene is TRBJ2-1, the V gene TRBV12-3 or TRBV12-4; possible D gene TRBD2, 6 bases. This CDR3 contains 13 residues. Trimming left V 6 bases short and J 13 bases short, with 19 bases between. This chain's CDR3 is CASSPQVWEAQFF. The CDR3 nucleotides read TGTGCCAGCAGCCCTCAGGTTTGGGAGGCACAGTTCTTC.

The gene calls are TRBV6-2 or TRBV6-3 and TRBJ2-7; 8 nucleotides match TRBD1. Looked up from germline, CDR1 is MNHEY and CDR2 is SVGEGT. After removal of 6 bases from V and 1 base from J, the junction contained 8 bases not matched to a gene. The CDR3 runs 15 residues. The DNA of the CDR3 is TGTGCCAGCAGCCCTGTGGACAGGGCTTCCTACGAGCAGTACTTC. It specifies CASSPVDRASYEQYF.

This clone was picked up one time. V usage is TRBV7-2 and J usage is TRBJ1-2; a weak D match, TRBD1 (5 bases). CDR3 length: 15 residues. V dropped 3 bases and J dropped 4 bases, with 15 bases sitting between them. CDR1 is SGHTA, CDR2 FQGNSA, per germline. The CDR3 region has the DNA TGTGCCAGCAGCTTCGGAGGGGCCACTCTCTATGGCTACACCTTC. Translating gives CASSFGGATLYGYTF. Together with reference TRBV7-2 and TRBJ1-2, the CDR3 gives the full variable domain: GAGVSQSPSNKVTEKGKDVELRCDPISGHTALYWYRQSLGQGLEFLIYFQGNSAPDKSGLPSDRFSAERTGGSVSTLTIQRTQQEDSAVYLCASSFGGATLYGYTFGSGTRLTVV.

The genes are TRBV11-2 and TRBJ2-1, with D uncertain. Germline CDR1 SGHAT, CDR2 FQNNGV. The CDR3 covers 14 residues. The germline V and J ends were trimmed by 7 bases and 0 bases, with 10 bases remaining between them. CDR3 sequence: CASTRLSSYNEQFF. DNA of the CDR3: TGTGCCAGCACCAGACTGAGCTCCTACAATGAGCAGTTCTTC. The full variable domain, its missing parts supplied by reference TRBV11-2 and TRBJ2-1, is EAGVAQSPRYKIIEKRQSVAFWCNPISGHATLYWYQQILGQGPKLLIQFQNNGVVDDSQLPKDRFSAERLKGVDSTLKIQPAKLEDSAVYLCASTRLSSYNEQFFGPGTRLTVL.

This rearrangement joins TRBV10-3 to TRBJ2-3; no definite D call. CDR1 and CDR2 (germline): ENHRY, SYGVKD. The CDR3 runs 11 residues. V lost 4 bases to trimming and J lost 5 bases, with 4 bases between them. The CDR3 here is CAISALDTQYF. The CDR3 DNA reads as TGTGCCATCAGTGCCTTAGATACGCAGTATTTT.

The CDR3 DNA is TGTGCCAGCAGCGTAAATCCCATCTCGGGGAGGGACTATGGCTACACCTTC. This encodes CASSVNPISGRDYGYTF. The V and J genes are TRBV7-3 and TRBJ1-2; unclear D gene. V lost 5 bases to trimming and J lost 3 bases, with 22 bases between them. Germline CDR1 reads SGHTA; CDR2 reads FQGTGA. CDR3 size: 17 residues.

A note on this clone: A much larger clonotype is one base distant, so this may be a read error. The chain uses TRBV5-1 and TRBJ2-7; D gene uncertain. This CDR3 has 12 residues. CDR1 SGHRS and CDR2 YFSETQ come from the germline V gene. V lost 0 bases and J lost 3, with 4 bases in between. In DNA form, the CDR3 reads TGCGCCAGCAGCTTGGAGGGCTACGAGCAGTACTTC. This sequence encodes CASSLEGYEQYF. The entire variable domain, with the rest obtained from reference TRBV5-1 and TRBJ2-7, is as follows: KAGVTQTPRYLIKTRGQQVTLSCSPISGHRSVSWYQQTPGQGLQFLFEYFSETQRNKGNFPGRFSGRQFSNSRSEMNVSTLELGDSALYLCASSLEGYEQYFGPGTRLTVT.

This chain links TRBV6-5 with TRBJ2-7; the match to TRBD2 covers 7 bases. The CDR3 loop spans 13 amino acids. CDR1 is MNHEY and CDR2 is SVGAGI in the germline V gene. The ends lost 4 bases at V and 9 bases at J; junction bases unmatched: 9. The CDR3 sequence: CASSFYRGDAQYF. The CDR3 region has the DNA TGTGCCAGCAGTTTCTACCGGGGGGACGCGCAGTACTTC.

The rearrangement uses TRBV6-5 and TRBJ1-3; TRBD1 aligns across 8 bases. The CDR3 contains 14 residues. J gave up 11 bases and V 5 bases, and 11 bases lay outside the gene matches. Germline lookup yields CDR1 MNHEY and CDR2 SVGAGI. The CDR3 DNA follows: TGTGCCAGCAGTATAAGGGGACAGGAGGCCTCCATATATTTT. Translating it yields CASSIRGQEASIYF.

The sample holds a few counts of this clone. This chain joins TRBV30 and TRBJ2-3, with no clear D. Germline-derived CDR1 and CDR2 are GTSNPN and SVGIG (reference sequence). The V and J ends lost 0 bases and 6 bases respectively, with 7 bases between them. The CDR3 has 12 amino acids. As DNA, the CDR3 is TGTGCCTGGAGTGTAGGACGGGATACGCAGTATTTT. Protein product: CAWSVGRDTQYF.

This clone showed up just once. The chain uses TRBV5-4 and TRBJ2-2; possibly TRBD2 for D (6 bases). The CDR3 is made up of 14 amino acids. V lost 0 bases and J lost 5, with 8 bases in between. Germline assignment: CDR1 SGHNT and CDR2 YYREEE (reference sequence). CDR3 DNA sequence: TGTGCCAGCAGCTTGGTTGCGGGGACCGGGGAGCTGTTTTTT. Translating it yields CASSLVAGTGELFF.

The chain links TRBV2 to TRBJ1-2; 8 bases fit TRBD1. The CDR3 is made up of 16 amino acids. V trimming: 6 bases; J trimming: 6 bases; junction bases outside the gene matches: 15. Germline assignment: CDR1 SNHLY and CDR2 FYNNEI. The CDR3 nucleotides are TGTGCCAGCAGCCCTGACAGGGGCGGAGGGAGAAATGGCTACACCTTC. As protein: CASSPDRGGGRNGYTF.

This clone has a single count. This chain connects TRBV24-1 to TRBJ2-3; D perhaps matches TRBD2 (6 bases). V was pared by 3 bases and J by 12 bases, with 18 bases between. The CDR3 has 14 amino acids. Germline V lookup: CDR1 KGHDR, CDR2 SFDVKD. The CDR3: CATSDPGVIPHQYF. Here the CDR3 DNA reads TGTGCCACCAGTGATCCGGGGGTCATCCCTCACCAGTATTTT.

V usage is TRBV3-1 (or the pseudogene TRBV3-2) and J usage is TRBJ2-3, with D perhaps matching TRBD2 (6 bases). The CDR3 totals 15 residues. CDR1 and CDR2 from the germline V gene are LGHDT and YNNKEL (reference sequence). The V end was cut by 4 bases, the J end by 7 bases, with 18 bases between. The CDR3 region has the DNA TGTGCCAGCAGCCGAAGGGGCGGGGCGGGAAATACGCAGTATTTT. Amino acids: CASSRRGGAGNTQYF.

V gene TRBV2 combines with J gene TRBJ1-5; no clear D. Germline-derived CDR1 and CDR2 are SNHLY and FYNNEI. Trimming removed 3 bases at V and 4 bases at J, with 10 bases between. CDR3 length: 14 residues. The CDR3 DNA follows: TGTGCCAGCAGTGATCGTAGGACTAATCAGCCCCAGCATTTT. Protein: CASSDRRTNQPQHF.

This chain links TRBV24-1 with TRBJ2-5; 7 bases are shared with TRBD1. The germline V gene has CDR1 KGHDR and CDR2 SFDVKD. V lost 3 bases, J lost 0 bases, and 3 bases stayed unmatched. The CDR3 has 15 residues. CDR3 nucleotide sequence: TGTGCCACCAGTGATGCTACAGGGGACCAAGAGACCCAGTACTTC. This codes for CATSDATGDQETQYF.

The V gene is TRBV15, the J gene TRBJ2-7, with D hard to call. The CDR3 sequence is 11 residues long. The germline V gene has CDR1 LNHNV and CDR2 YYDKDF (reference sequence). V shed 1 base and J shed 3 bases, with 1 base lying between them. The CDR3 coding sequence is TGTGCCACCAGCAGAGGCTACGAGCAGTACTTC. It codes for CATSRGYEQYF.

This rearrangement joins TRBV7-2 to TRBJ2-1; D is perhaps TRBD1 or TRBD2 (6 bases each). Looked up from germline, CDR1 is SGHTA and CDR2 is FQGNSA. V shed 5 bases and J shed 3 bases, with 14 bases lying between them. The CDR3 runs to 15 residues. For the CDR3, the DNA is TGTGCCAGCAGCCTAAAGGGGGGACTCTACAATGAGCAGTTCTTC. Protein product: CASSLKGGLYNEQFF.

CDR3 sequence: CASTPGNQPQHF. The CDR3 DNA is TGTGCCAGCACCCCGGGGAATCAGCCCCAGCATTTT. This chain connects TRBV2 to TRBJ1-5, with D unresolved. CDR3 length: 12 residues. V shed 7 bases and J shed 4 bases, with 8 bases lying between them. Germline loops: CDR1 SNHLY, CDR2 FYNNEI.